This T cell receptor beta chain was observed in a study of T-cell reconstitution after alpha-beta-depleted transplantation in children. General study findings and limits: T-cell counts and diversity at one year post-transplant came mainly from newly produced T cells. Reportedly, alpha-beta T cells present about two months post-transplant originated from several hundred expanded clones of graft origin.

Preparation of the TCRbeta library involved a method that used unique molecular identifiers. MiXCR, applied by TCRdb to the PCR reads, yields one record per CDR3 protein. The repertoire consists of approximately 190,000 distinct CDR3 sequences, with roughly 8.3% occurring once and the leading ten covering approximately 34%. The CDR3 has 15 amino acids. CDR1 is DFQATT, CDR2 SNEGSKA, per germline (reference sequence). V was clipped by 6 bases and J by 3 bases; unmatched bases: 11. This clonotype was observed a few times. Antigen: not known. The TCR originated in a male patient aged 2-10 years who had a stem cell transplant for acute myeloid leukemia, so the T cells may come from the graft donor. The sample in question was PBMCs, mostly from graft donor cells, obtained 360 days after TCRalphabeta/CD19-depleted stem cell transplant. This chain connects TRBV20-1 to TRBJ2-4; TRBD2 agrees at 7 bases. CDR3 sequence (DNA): TGCAGTGCCCGCAGTCCGACTAGCAACAAAAACATTCAGTACTTC. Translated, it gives CSARSPTSNKNIQYF.